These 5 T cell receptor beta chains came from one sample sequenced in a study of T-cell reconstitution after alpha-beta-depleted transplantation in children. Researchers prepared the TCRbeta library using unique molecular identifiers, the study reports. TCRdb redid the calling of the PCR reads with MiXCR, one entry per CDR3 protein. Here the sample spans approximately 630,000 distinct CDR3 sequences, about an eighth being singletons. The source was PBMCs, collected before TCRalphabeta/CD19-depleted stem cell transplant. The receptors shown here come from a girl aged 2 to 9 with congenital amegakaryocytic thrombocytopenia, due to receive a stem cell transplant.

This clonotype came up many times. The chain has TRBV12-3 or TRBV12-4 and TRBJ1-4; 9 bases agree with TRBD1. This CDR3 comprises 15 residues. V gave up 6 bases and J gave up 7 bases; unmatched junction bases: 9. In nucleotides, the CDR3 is TGTGCCAGCAGGCCACCGGGACAGGGAAGTGAAAAACTGTTTTTT. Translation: CASRPPGQGSEKLFF.

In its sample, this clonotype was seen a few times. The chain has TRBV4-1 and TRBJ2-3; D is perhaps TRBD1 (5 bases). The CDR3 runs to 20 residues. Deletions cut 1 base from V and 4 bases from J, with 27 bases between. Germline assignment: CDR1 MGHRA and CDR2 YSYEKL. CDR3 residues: CASSQGGQWIAKGNSDTQYF. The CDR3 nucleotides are TGCGCCAGCAGCCAAGGAGGTCAGTGGATTGCCAAGGGGAACTCAGATACGCAGTATTTT.

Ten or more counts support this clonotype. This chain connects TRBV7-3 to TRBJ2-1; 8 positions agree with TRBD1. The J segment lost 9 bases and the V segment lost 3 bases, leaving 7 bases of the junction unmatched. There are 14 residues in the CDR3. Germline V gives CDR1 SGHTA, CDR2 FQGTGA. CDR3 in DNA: TGTGCCAGCAGCTTCGGACAGGGTGAGAGTGAGCAGTTCTTC. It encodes CASSFGQGESEQFF. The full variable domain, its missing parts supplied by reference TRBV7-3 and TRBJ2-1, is GAGVSQTPSNKVTEKGKYVELRCDPISGHTALYWYRQSLGQGPEFLIYFQGTGAADDSGLPNDRFFAVRPEGSVSTLKIQRTERGDSAVYLCASSFGQGESEQFFGPGTRLTVL.

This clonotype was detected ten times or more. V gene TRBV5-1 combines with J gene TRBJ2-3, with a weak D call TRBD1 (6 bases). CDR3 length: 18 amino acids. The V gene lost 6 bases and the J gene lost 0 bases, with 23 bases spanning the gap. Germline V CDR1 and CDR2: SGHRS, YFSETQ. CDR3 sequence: CASTSHSERTASTDTQYF. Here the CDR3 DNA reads TGCGCCAGCACCTCTCATAGCGAGCGGACAGCAAGCACAGATACGCAGTATTTT.

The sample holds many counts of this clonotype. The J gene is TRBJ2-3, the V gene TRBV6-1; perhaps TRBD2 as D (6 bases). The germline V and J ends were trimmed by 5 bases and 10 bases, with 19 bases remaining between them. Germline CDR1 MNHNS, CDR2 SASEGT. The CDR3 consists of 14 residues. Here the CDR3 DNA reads TGTGCCAGCAGTCAAAGGGACTTCCACGGGGCGCAGTATTTT. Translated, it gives CASSQRDFHGAQYF.